The clone carrying this T cell receptor (beta chain) was seen only a few times. This record comes from a study of cytomegalovirus exposure and HLA in healthy donors. Germline CDR1 is SGDLS and CDR2 is YYNGEE. Between the trimmed V and J ends, which lost 0 bases and 6 bases, there was a span of 7 bases. The CDR3 is 14 amino acids. PCR was performed using 60 Vbeta and 13 Jbeta primers. Measured with immunoSEQ multiplex PCR; TCRdb has only the in-frame clones, and not every one. Seen here are 150,000 to 200,000 clones, 80% observed once, and the top ten hold under 2%. The chain carries TRBV9 and TRBJ1-6; D gene unclear. The receptor was isolated from a woman aged 25 to 39 in good health and CMV-seronegative. Sequencing was carried out using PBMCs. The CDR3 DNA follows: TGTGCCAGCAGCGTAGCGAGGGCTAATTCACCCCTCCACTTT. Protein sequence: CASSVARANSPLHF.